One and the same sample provided the 31 T cell receptor beta chains below, sequenced in a study of early stage breast cancer tumors. The table came from immunoSEQ multiplex PCR; TCRdb's copy has only in-frame clones and leaves some out. The sample contains 45,000 to 60,000 clones, about nine tenths of which appear only once. Sequences were obtained from blood. Every receptor here comes from a person between 65 and 80 years old with breast cancer.

This clone has more than one count but fewer than ten. The V and J genes are TRBV25-1 and TRBJ2-1; a weak D match, TRBD1 (5 bases). CDR1 is MGHDK and CDR2 is SYGVNS in the germline V gene. V lost 8 bases, J lost 6 bases, and 8 bases lay in between. The CDR3 contains 11 residues. CDR3 residues: CASGHSNEQFF. The CDR3 coding sequence is TGTGCCAGCGGACACAGCAATGAGCAGTTCTTC.

This clone occurred a few times. The rearrangement joins TRBV28 to TRBJ1-5, with D maybe TRBD1 (6 bases). V was cut by 6 bases and J by 3 bases, with 12 bases left in between. The CDR3 contains 14 residues. CDR1 is MDHEN and CDR2 is SYDVKM in the germline V gene. CDR3 DNA sequence: TGTGCCAGCAGCATGACAGGTTACAATCAGCCCCAGCATTTT. Translated, it gives CASSMTGYNQPQHF. The full variable domain, with the rest looked up from reference TRBV28 and TRBJ1-5, is DVKVTQSSRYLVKRTGEKVFLECVQDMDHENMFWYRQDPGLGLRLIYFSYDVKMKEKGDIPEGYSVSREKKERFSLILESASTNQTSMYLCASSMTGYNQPQHFGDGTRLSIL.

This chain links TRBV18 with TRBJ2-4, with D tentatively TRBD1 (6 bases). The V gene's germline CDR1 is KGHSH and CDR2 LQKENI. The CDR3 covers 16 residues. The ends were cut back, 3 bases at V and 1 base at J, with 13 bases in the middle. CDR3 nucleotides: TGTGCCAGCTCACCTGGGACAAGTGGGGCCAAAAACATTCAGTACTTC. It specifies CASSPGTSGAKNIQYF.

The sample holds one count of this clone. The chain employs TRBV6-5 and TRBJ2-7; 7 bases align to TRBD1. CDR1 is MNHEY and CDR2 is SVGAGI in the germline V gene. The CDR3 sequence is 15 residues long. V shed 0 bases, J shed 2 bases, and the junction held 4 bases outside the gene matches. The CDR3 DNA sequence: TGTGCCAGCAGTTACTCTGGACAGGCCCCCTACGAGCAGTACTTC. Residues: CASSYSGQAPYEQYF.

V and J are TRBV7-8 and TRBJ1-2; possibly TRBD1 for D (6 bases). V shed 2 bases and J shed 2 bases, with 12 bases lying between them. The CDR3 consists of 15 residues. In germline, CDR1 is SGHVS, CDR2 FQNEAQ. CDR3: CASSLTGRGNYGYTF. The DNA for the CDR3 is TGTGCCAGCAGCTTAACAGGGAGGGGAAACTATGGCTACACCTTC.

This rearrangement joins TRBV11-2 to TRBJ2-3, with D uncertain. V lost 5 bases and J lost 2, with 11 bases in between. The germline gives CDR1 SGHAT, CDR2 FQNNGV. CDR3 size: 14 residues. The CDR3 spells CASSHIPVTDTQYF. The CDR3 DNA reads as TGTGCCAGCAGCCACATCCCAGTCACAGATACGCAGTATTTT.

In this sample, this clone turned up once. In DNA, the CDR3 is TGTGCCACCAGCTCCACCAGAGCCCGGGGGCGGGAGGAGACCCAGTACTTC. Translating it yields CATSSTRARGREETQYF. The chain carries TRBV15 and TRBJ2-5; weak D call: TRBD2 (7 bases). This CDR3 contains 17 residues. Trimming cost V 5 bases and J 5 bases, with 24 bases left between them. CDR1 is LNHNV, CDR2 YYDKDF, per germline (reference sequence).

The chain uses TRBV5-4 and TRBJ2-7; 8 nucleotides agree with TRBD2. The V gene end was trimmed by 1 base and the J gene end by 4 bases; junction bases not matched to a gene: 1. The CDR3 totals 13 residues. CDR1 SGHNT and CDR2 YYREEE come from the germline V gene (reference sequence). CDR3 sequence: CASSLPGGYEQYF. CDR3 DNA sequence: TGTGCCAGCAGCTTGCCGGGGGGGTACGAGCAGTACTTC. Complete variable domain (other parts from reference TRBV5-4 and TRBJ2-7): ETGVTQSPTHLIKTRGQQVTLRCSSQSGHNTVSWYQQALGQGPQFIFQYYREEENGRGNFPPRFSGLQFPNYSSELNVNALELDDSALYLCASSLPGGYEQYFGPGTRLTVT.

V usage is TRBV18 and J usage is TRBJ1-1; perhaps TRBD1 as D (6 bases). The germline V gene has CDR1 KGHSH and CDR2 LQKENI. CDR3 size: 19 residues. V gave up 4 bases and J gave up 4 bases, with 28 bases separating them. In DNA, the CDR3 is TGTGCCAGCTCACTCTTTCGGGACAAACCTCGAGATGGGGGCACTGAAGCTTTCTTT. The encoded protein is CASSLFRDKPRDGGTEAFF.

In this sample, this clone turned up once. This chain connects TRBV23-1 to TRBJ2-7, with D perhaps being TRBD1 or TRBD2 (9 bases each). TRBV23-1 belongs to the ORF category, with a function that is uncertain. Trimming took off 8 bases at V and 5 bases at J, with 37 bases between the two ends. The CDR3 sequence is 20 residues long. The CDR3 here is CASSPGQGPGLAGVIHEQYF. In DNA, the CDR3 is TGCGCCAGCTCTCCGGGACAGGGCCCGGGATTAGCGGGAGTGATACACGAGCAGTACTTC.

The chain recombines TRBV19 with TRBJ1-5; weak D call: TRBD1 (5 bases). CDR3 length equals 14 residues. V was trimmed by 6 bases and J by 2 bases, leaving 11 bases between them. Germline V lookup: CDR1 LNHDA, CDR2 SQIVND (reference sequence). The CDR3 loop reads CASSHWGGNQPQHF. For the CDR3, the DNA is TGTGCCAGTAGCCACTGGGGCGGCAATCAGCCCCAGCATTTT. The variable domain in full, completed from reference TRBV19 and TRBJ1-5, reads DGGITQSPKYLFRKEGQNVTLSCEQNLNHDAMYWYRQDPGQGLRLIYYSQIVNDFQKGDIAEGYSVSREKKESFPLTVTSAQKNPTAFYLCASSHWGGNQPQHFGDGTRLSIL.

The chain recombines TRBV19 with TRBJ2-2; TRBD1 matches at 10 bases. The V gene end was trimmed by 6 bases and the J gene end by 5 bases; junction bases not matched to a gene: 6. This CDR3 has 15 residues. The germline V gene has CDR1 LNHDA and CDR2 SQIVND (reference sequence). The DNA of the CDR3 is TGTGCCAGTAGACGGGACAGGGGAGATACCGGGGAGCTGTTTTTT. This encodes CASRRDRGDTGELFF.

This clone has just one count. The V and J genes are TRBV5-1 and TRBJ1-1; TRBD1 matches 7 bases. CDR3 length equals 14 residues. Trimming took 4 bases from V and 3 from J; bases not matched to a gene: 6. Germline CDR1 reads SGHRS; CDR2 reads YFSETQ. CDR3 protein: CASSPLDRDTEAFF. CDR3 in DNA: TGCGCCAGCAGCCCCCTAGACAGGGACACTGAAGCTTTCTTT.

V is TRBV5-5 and J is TRBJ2-6; unclear D gene. V gave up 9 bases and J gave up 2 bases, with 12 bases separating them. Per germline, CDR1 SGHKS and CDR2 YYEKEE (reference sequence). The CDR3 loop spans 14 amino acids. The chain's CDR3 is CATAEDPGANVLTF. The CDR3 DNA reads as TGTGCCACCGCAGAGGATCCTGGGGCCAACGTCCTGACTTTC.

This chain uses TRBV30 with TRBJ1-1, with D unclear. Germline assignment: CDR1 GTSNPN and CDR2 SVGIG (reference sequence). Trimming shortened V by 4 bases and J by 1 base, and 10 bases separated the two germline ends. This CDR3 has 13 residues. This CDR3 reads CAWTLTRNTEAFF. DNA of the CDR3: TGTGCCTGGACTCTGACTCGGAACACTGAAGCTTTCTTT.

The chain recombines TRBV30 with TRBJ2-7; D perhaps matches TRBD1 (5 bases). Germline loops: CDR1 GTSNPN, CDR2 SVGIG (reference sequence). The germline V and J ends were trimmed by 0 bases and 5 bases, with 11 bases remaining between them. This CDR3 is built from 13 residues. CDR3 in DNA: TGTGCCTGGAGTGTCAGGGCCGTCCACGAGCAGTACTTC. Encoded protein: CAWSVRAVHEQYF. The variable domain in full, with the rest retrieved from reference TRBV30 and TRBJ2-7, is SQTIHQWPATLVQPVGSPLSLECTVEGTSNPNLYWYRQAAGRGLQLLFYSVGIGQISSEVPQNLSASRPQDRQFILSSKKLLLSDSGFYLCAWSVRAVHEQYFGPGTRLTVT.

This chain connects TRBV30 to TRBJ2-1, with 9 bases aligning to TRBD2. J lost 8 bases, V lost 0 bases, and 5 bases had no gene match. There are 14 residues in the CDR3. CDR1 is GTSNPN, CDR2 SVGIG, per germline (reference sequence). The CDR3, as DNA: TGTGCCTGGAGTGTACAGGTAGCGGGGGATGAGCAGTTCTTC. As protein: CAWSVQVAGDEQFF.

The chain recombines TRBV5-1 with TRBJ1-2, with D maybe TRBD1 (5 bases). Germline V gene sequence: CDR1 SGHRS, CDR2 YFSETQ. The CDR3 has 15 residues. Trimming cost V 4 bases and J 5 bases, with 18 bases left between them. The CDR3, as DNA: TGCGCCAGCAGCCGGGAGGTCGGACAAGAATATGGCTACACCTTC. Its translation: CASSREVGQEYGYTF.

This CDR3 is CASTLGLAGLDEQFF. The CDR3 DNA reads TGTGCCAGCACCCTCGGACTAGCGGGTCTAGATGAGCAGTTCTTC. V and J are TRBV2 and TRBJ2-1; 11 nucleotides align to TRBD2. Germline-derived CDR1 and CDR2 are SNHLY and FYNNEI. With V trimmed by 7 bases and J by 8 bases, 10 bases remained unmatched. The CDR3 consists of 15 residues.

V gene TRBV7-2 combines with J gene TRBJ1-5, with 7 bases aligning to TRBD1. CDR3 length equals 15 residues. Losses at the gene ends were 1 base for V and 7 bases for J; bases not matched to a gene: 7. Germline V CDR1 and CDR2: SGHTA, FQGNSA. The CDR3 bases are TGTGCCAGCAGCTTAGGAGGGGGCGGGCGGCAGCCCCAGCATTTT. It encodes CASSLGGGGRQPQHF.

This chain links TRBV6-5 with TRBJ2-1, with 7 bases that match TRBD2. CDR3 length: 15 residues. The J segment lost 3 bases and the V segment lost 8 bases, leaving 10 bases of the junction unmatched. Looked up from germline, CDR1 is MNHEY and CDR2 is SVGAGI. The CDR3 DNA follows: TGTGCCAGCGGCCCCCGGACTAGGGACTACAATGAGCAGTTCTTC. Translating gives CASGPRTRDYNEQFF.

This chain uses TRBV6-5 with TRBJ2-7; 8 bases align to TRBD2. The CDR3 totals 15 residues. V dropped 6 bases and J dropped 2; count of bases not matched to a gene: 9. Germline values: CDR1 MNHEY, CDR2 SVGAGI. The CDR3 DNA sequence: TGTGCCAGCAGCCCTTACACGGGACTAGCCTACGAGCAGTACTTC. As protein: CASSPYTGLAYEQYF.

V is TRBV6-5 and J is TRBJ2-1; TRBD2 matches at 9 bases. Per the germline V gene, CDR1 is MNHEY and CDR2 is SVGAGI. The CDR3 is 12 residues long. V was pared by 6 bases and J by 10 bases, with 4 bases of the junction left unmatched. The CDR3 loop is CASRGLAGEQFF. The DNA of the CDR3 is TGTGCCAGCAGGGGGCTAGCGGGGGAGCAGTTCTTC.

This rearrangement joins TRBV5-1 to TRBJ2-7; D is uncertain. CDR3 length: 15 residues. V was cut by 5 bases and J by 7 bases, with 22 bases left in between. Germline V gives CDR1 SGHRS, CDR2 YFSETQ. The CDR3 reads CASSSGTRRPREQYF. Here the CDR3 DNA reads TGCGCCAGCAGTTCCGGAACGCGGCGGCCCCGAGAGCAGTACTTC.

J is TRBJ2-3 and V is TRBV7-7, with 7 nucleotides matching TRBD1. V was clipped by 4 bases and J by 4 bases; unmatched bases: 5. The V gene's germline CDR1 is SSHAT and CDR2 FNYEAQ (reference sequence). The CDR3 has 14 amino acids. CDR3 in amino acids: CASSYGTESDTQYF. CDR3 DNA: TGTGCCAGCAGCTACGGGACAGAGTCAGATACGCAGTATTTT.

The chain has TRBV19 and TRBJ1-2, with D perhaps TRBD1 (6 bases). The CDR3 consists of 14 residues. V lost 3 bases and J lost 5, with 13 bases in between. CDR1 LNHDA and CDR2 SQIVND come from the germline V gene (reference sequence). This CDR3 reads CASSMAGDGYGYTF. The CDR3 DNA follows: TGTGCCAGTAGTATGGCAGGGGATGGATATGGCTACACCTTC.

This chain links TRBV6-1 with TRBJ1-5; TRBD1 is a possible D gene (5 bases). The CDR3 has 12 residues. V gave up 6 bases and J gave up 7 bases, with 10 bases separating them. Germline CDR1 is MNHNS and CDR2 is SASEGT. CDR3 sequence reads: CASRATDQPQHF. DNA of the CDR3: TGTGCCAGCAGAGCGACAGACCAGCCCCAGCATTTT.

This chain connects TRBV15 to TRBJ1-5; D possibly corresponds to TRBD1 (5 bases). The germline V gene encodes CDR1 LNHNV and CDR2 YYDKDF (reference sequence). V gave up 9 bases and J gave up 0 bases, with 12 bases separating them. The CDR3 runs to 14 residues. As DNA, the CDR3 is TGTGCCACAGGGGCGCGGATTAGCAATCAGCCCCAGCATTTT. Translated, it gives CATGARISNQPQHF.

This clone was recorded once. CDR3 residues: CASSLGTSGEQETQYF. As DNA, the CDR3 is TGCGCCAGCAGCTTGGGGACTAGCGGGGAACAAGAGACCCAGTACTTC. V is TRBV5-1 and J is TRBJ2-5, with TRBD2 matching over 12 bases. The CDR3 loop spans 16 amino acids. After removal of 0 bases from V and 2 bases from J, the junction contained 2 bases not matched to a gene. The germline V gene encodes CDR1 SGHRS and CDR2 YFSETQ.

V and J are TRBV2 and TRBJ2-1; 10 bases align to TRBD2. V was clipped by 8 bases and J by 3 bases; unmatched bases: 10. The CDR3 is made up of 16 amino acids. Germline V gives CDR1 SNHLY, CDR2 FYNNEI. CDR3 sequence reads: CASSPEASGSYNEQFF. The CDR3 DNA sequence: TGTGCCAGCTCGCCCGAGGCTAGCGGGAGCTACAATGAGCAGTTCTTC. Using reference TRBV2 and TRBJ2-1 for the parts outside the CDR3, the full variable domain is EPEVTQTPSHQVTQMGQEVILRCVPISNHLYFYWYRQILGQKVEFLVSFYNNEISEKSEIFDDQFSVERPDGSNFTLKIRSTKLEDSAMYFCASSPEASGSYNEQFFGPGTRLTVL.

V and J are TRBV10-2 and TRBJ2-3; TRBD1 matches 10 bases. Germline V gives CDR1 WSHSY, CDR2 SAAADI. The V and J ends lost 7 bases and 4 bases, in that order; junction bases with no gene match: 5. The CDR3 sequence is 14 residues long. In DNA, the CDR3 is TGCGCCAGCAATGACAGGGGGCAGGCAGATACGCAGTATTTT. Translated, it gives CASNDRGQADTQYF.